The text below deals with one T cell receptor (beta chain). This record comes from a study of Ad26.COV2.S vaccination and SARS-CoV-2 variants. Study overall: Once or twice, 56 days apart, Ad26.COV2.S was delivered intramuscularly.

Clones were read by immunoSEQ multiplex PCR, and TCRdb kept only the in-frame ones, dropping some. The sample shows 510,000 or so clones, around 90% of them seen only once. The treatment: around 19 received Ad26.COV2.S at low or high dose, single or two shots; about 5 received placebo; per-sample allocation not given. After the first vaccine or placebo injection, samples were drawn on day 63. This Boston cohort included adults aged 18-55 years. Looked up from germline, CDR1 is SGHAT and CDR2 is FQNNGV. The V and J ends lost 1 base and 2 bases respectively, with 9 bases between them. The CDR3 has 15 residues.

The material sequenced was peripheral blood, taken in a trial of Ad26.COV2.S vaccine versus placebo. The chain has TRBV11-2 and TRBJ2-1; possible D gene TRBD1, 5 bases. The origin of this receptor is a person between 18 and 65 years old who received the Ad26.COV2.S COVID-19 vaccine or a placebo. The chain's CDR3 is CASSLGVGAYNEQFF. CDR3 nucleotides: TGTGCCAGCAGCTTAGGCGTAGGGGCCTACAATGAGCAGTTCTTC.